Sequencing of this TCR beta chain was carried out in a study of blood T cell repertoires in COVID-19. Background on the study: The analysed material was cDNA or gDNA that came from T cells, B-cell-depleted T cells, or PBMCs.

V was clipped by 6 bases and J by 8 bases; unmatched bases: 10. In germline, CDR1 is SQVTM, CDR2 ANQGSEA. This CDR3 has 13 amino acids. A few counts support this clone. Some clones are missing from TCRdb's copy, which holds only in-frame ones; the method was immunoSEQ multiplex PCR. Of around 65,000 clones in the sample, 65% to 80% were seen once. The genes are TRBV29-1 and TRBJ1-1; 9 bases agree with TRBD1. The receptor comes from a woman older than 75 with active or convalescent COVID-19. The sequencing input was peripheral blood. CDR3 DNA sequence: TGCAGCGTGAGCCTAGACAGGGGGGAAGAAGCTTTCTTT. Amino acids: CSVSLDRGEEAFF.